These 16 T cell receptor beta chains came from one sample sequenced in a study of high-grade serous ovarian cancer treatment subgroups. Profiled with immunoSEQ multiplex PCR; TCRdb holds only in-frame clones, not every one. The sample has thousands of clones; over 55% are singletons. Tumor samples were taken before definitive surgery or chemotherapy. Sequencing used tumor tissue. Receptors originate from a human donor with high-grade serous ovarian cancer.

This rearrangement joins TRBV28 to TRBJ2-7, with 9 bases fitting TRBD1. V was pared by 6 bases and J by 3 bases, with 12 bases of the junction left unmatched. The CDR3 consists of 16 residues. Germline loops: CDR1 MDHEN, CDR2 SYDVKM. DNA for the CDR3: TGTGCCAGCAGAGGGGAAAACAGGGGGCGCATCTACGAGCAGTACTTC. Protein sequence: CASRGENRGRIYEQYF.

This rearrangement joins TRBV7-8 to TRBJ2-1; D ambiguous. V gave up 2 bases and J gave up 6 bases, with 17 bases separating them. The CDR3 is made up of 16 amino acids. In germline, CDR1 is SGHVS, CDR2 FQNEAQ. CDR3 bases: TGTGCCAGCAGCTTACCGGGCAGGCGTCCGGGCAATGAGCAGTTCTTC. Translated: CASSLPGRRPGNEQFF.

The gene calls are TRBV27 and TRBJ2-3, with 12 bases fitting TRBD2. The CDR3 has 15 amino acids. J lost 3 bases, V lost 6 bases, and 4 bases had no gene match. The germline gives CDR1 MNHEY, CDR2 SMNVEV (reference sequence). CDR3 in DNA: TGTGCCAGCAGCTGGACTAGCGGGACTACAGATACGCAGTATTTT. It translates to CASSWTSGTTDTQYF.

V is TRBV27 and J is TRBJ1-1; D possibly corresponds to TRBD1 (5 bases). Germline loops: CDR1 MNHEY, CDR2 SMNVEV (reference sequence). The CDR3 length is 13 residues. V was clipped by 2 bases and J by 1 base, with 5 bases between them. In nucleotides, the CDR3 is TGTGCCAGCAGTTTAACAGGGAACACTGAAGCTTTCTTT. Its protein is CASSLTGNTEAFF.

CDR3 DNA: TGTGCCAGCTCACCCCAAACTTCGGTGACCTACGAGCAGTACTTC. Protein sequence: CASSPQTSVTYEQYF. The gene calls are TRBV18 and TRBJ2-7; D is uncertain. The germline gives CDR1 KGHSH, CDR2 LQKENI. This CDR3 spans 15 amino acids. V lost 3 bases and J lost 2, with 14 bases in between. Full variable domain (remainder filled in from reference TRBV18 and TRBJ2-7): NAGVMQNPRHLVRRRGQEARLRCSPMKGHSHVYWYRQLPEEGLKFMVYLQKENIIDESGMPKERFSAEFPKEGPSILRIQQVVRGDSAAYFCASSPQTSVTYEQYFGPGTRLTVT.

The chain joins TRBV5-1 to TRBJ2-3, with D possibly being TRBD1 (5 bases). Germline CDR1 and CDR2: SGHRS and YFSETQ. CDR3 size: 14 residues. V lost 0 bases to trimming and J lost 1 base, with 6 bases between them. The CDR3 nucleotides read TGCGCCAGCAGCTTGGTACAGGGCACAGATACGCAGTATTTT. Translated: CASSLVQGTDTQYF.

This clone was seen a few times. CDR3: CASTGQGASPVGGYTF. CDR3 in DNA: TGTGCCAGCACAGGACAGGGGGCGTCACCGGTCGGTGGCTACACCTTC. The rearrangement uses TRBV16 and TRBJ1-2; 11 nucleotides line up with TRBD1. V lost 7 bases to trimming and J lost 7 bases; unmatched junction nucleotides: 14. This CDR3 is 16 amino acids long. Germline V CDR1 and CDR2: KGHSY, FQNENV.

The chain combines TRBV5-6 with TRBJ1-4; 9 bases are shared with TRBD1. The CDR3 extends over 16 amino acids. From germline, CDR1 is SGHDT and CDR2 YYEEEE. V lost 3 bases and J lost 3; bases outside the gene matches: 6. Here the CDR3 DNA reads TGTGCCAGCAGCTCAATACAGGGGGCTTCTAATGAAAAACTGTTTTTT. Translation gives CASSSIQGASNEKLFF.

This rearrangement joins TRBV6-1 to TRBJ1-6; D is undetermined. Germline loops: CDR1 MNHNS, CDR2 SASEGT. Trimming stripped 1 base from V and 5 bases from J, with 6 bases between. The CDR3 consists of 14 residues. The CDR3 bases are TGTGCCAGCAGTGAAGGGGCAGATAATTCACCCCTCCACTTT. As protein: CASSEGADNSPLHF.

The CDR3, as DNA: TGCGCCAGCAGCCAAGAAGGGACAGGGGGGTTTGAGCAGTTCTTC. It translates to CASSQEGTGGFEQFF. J is TRBJ2-1 and V is TRBV4-1; TRBD1 matches 11 bases. Losses at the gene ends were 0 bases for V and 9 bases for J; bases not matched to a gene: 4. Germline loops: CDR1 MGHRA, CDR2 YSYEKL. The CDR3 runs 15 residues.

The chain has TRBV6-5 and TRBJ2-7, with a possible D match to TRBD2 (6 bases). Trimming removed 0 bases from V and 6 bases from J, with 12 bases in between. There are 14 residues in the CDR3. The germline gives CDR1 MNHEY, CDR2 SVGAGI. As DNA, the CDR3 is TGTGCCAGCAGTTACTCGTTTAGCGGCGCCGAGCAGTACTTC. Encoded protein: CASSYSFSGAEQYF.

CDR3 sequence: CASRLSGNEQYF. The CDR3 DNA reads TGTGCCAGCAGACTCTCGGGGAACGAGCAGTACTTC. V is TRBV7-3 and J is TRBJ2-5; D possibly corresponds to TRBD2 (5 bases). The J call may be mistaken, given a closer DNA end match to TRBJ2-7. The CDR3 has 12 residues. From germline, CDR1 is SGHTA and CDR2 FQGTGA.

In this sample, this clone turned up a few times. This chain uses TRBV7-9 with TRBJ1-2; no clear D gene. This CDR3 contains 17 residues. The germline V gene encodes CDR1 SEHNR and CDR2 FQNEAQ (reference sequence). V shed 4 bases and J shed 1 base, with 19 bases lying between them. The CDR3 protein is CASSSLPTGRNNYGYTF. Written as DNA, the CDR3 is TGTGCCAGCAGCTCCCTCCCGACGGGGAGAAATAACTATGGCTACACCTTC.

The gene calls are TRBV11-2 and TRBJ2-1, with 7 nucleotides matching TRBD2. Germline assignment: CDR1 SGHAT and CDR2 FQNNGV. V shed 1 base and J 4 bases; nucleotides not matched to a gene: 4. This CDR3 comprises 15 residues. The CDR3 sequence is CASSLASGLYNEQFF. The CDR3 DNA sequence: TGTGCCAGCAGCTTAGCTAGCGGTCTTTACAATGAGCAGTTCTTC.

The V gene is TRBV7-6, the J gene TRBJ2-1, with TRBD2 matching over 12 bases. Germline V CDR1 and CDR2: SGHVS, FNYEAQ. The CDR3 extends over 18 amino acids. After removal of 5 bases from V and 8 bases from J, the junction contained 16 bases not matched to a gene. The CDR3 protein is CASSATSGGLLGFHEQFF. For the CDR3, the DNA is TGTGCCAGCAGCGCCACTAGCGGGGGGCTGCTGGGTTTCCATGAGCAGTTCTTC.

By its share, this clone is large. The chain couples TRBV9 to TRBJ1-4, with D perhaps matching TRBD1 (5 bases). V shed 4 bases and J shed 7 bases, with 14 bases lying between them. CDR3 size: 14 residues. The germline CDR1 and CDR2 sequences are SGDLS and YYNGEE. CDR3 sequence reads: CASSRLAGSEKLFF. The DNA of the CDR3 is TGTGCCAGCAGCAGATTGGCAGGGAGTGAAAAACTGTTTTTT.